A single T cell receptor beta chain is shown here with its context. The CDR3 has 16 residues. V lost 4 bases, J lost 2 bases, and 16 bases lay in between. The germline CDR1 and CDR2 sequences are MNHEY and SVGAGI. Assay version v3.0 of immunoSEQ was used, and it was run at survey level. The repertoire was sequenced with immunoSEQ multiplex PCR; TCRdb's copy has only in-frame clones and lacks some. Seen here are tens of thousands of clones, about 80% observed once, and the top ten hold 4.6%. Each specimen consisted of about 0.9-11 million cryopreserved PBMC prior to extraction of DNA. The data are from a study of long-term antiretroviral therapy in people with HIV.

The TCR sequence derives from a man younger than 35 with HIV. The chain combines TRBV6-5 with TRBJ2-3; perhaps TRBD1 as D (6 bases). Specimen: unsorted PBMCs, collected 0.5 years after starting antiretroviral therapy. The CDR3 DNA reads TGTGCCAGCAGTTGGAAGGGACACCGAATCACAGATACGCAGTATTTT. This sequence encodes CASSWKGHRITDTQYF.